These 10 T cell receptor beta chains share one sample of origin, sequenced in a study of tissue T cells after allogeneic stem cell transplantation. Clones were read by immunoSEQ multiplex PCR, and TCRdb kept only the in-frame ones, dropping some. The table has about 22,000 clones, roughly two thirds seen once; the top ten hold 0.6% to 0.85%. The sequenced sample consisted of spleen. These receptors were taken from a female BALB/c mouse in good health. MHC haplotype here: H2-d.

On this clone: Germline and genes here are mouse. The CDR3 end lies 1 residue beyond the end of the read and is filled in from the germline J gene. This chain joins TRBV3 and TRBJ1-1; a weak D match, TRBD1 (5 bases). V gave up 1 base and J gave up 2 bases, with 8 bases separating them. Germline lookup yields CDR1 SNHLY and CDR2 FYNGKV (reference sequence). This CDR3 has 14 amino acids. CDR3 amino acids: CASSLGGPNTEVFF. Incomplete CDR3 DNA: TGTGCCAGCAGCTTAGGGGGACCCAACACAGAAGTCTTC.

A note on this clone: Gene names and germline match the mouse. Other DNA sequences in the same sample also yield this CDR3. The sequenced part of the CDR3 DNA is TGTGCCAGCGGTGATCTAAGTCAAAACACCTTGTAC. Translation gives CASGDLSQNTLY. The whole CDR3 protein reads CASGDLSQNTLYF. This chain uses TRBV13-2 with TRBJ2-4; D ambiguous. The read stops 1 residue short of the end of the CDR3; the missing end is completed from the germline J gene. Germline CDR1 and CDR2: NNHNN and SYGAGS (reference sequence). The CDR3 has 13 residues. V lost 1 base to trimming and J lost 0 bases, with 3 bases between them.

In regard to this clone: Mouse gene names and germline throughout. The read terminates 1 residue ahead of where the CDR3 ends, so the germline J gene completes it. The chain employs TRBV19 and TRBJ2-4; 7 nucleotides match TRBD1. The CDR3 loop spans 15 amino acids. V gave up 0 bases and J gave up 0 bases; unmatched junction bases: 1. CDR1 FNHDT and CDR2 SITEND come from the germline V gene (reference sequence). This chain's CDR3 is CASSIGQGSQNTLYF. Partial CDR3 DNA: TGTGCCAGCAGTATAGGACAGGGTAGTCAAAACACCTTGTAC.

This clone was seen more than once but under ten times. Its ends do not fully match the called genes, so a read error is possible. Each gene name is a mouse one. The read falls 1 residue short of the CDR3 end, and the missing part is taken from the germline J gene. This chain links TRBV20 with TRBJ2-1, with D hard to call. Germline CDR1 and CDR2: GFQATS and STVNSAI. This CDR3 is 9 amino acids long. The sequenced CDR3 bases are TGTGGTGCCAGGGCTGAGCAGTTC. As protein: CGARAEQF. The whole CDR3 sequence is CGARAEQFF.

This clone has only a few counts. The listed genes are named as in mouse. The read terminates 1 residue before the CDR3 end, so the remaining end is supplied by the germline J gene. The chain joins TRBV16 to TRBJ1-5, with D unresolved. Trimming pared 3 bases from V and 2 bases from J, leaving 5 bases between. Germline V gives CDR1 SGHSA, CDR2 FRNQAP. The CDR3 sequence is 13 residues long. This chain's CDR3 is CASSLGDNQAPLF. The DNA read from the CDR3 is TGTGCAAGCAGCTTGGGCGACAACCAGGCTCCGCTT.

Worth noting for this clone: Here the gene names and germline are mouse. The CDR3 DNA, read in part, is TGTGCCAGCAGTGGGACAGGGCCAAACACAGAAGTCTTC. This codes for CASSGTGPNTEVF. The full CDR3 is CASSGTGPNTEVFF. The J gene is TRBJ1-1, the V gene TRBV13-1; 8 nucleotides match TRBD1. The sequenced fragment ends 1 residue before the CDR3 boundary, so the rest is inferred from the germline J gene. The length of the CDR3 is 14 residues. The V segment lost 3 bases and the J segment 0 bases; nucleotides outside the gene matches: 1. Germline lookup yields CDR1 NSHNY and CDR2 SYGAGN.

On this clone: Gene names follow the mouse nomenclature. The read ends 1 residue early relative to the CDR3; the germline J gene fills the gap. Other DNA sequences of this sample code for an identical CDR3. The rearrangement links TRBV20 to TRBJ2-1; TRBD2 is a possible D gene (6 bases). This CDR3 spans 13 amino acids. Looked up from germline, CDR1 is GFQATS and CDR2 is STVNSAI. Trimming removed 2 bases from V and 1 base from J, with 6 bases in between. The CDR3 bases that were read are TGTGGTGCTAGGACTGGGAACTATGCTGAGCAGTTC. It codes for CGARTGNYAEQF. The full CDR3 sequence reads CGARTGNYAEQFF.

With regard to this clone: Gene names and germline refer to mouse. CDR3 in amino acids: CASSLLGYYAEQFF. CDR3 bases read: TGTGCCAGCAGTCTACTGGGATACTATGCTGAGCAGTTC. The chain carries TRBV19 and TRBJ2-1, with D possibly being TRBD2 (6 bases). The DNA ends 1 residue before the CDR3 does, and the rest of the CDR3 is filled in from the germline J gene. Germline V CDR1 and CDR2: FNHDT, SITEND (reference sequence). V was pared by 4 bases and J by 2 bases, with 10 bases between. This CDR3 is built from 14 residues.

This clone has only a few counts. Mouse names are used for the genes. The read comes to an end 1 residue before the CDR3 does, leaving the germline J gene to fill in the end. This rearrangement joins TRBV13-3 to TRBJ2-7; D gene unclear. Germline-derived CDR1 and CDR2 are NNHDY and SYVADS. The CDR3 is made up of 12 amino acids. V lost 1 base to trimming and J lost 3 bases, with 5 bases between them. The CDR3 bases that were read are TGTGCCAGCAGTGATCCCAACTATGAACAGTAC. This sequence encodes CASSDPNYEQY. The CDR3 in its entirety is CASSDPNYEQYF.

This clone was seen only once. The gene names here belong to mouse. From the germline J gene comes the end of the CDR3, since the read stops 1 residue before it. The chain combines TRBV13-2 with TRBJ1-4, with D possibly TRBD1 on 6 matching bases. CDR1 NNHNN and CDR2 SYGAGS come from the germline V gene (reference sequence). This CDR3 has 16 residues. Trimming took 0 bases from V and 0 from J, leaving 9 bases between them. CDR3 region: CASGDAGTISNERLFF. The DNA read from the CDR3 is TGTGCCAGCGGTGATGCCGGGACAATTTCCAACGAAAGATTATTT.